The present entry profiles one TCR beta chain with its context. Antigen unknown. Germline CDR1 ENHRY, CDR2 SYGVKD. The length of the CDR3 is 15 residues. V lost 3 bases and J lost 5, with 13 bases in between. This PCR relied on a set of 60 Vbeta primers and 13 Jbeta primers. The method was immunoSEQ multiplex PCR; TCRdb's version includes in-frame clones alone and lacks a portion of them. The sample shows 60,000 to 85,000 clones, around 84% of them seen only once. These data originate in a study of cytomegalovirus exposure and HLA in healthy donors. Study context: One earlier analysis, a look at around 170 million T cells, found some 100 million unique TCR beta sequences. Overall study findings and caveats: Looking again later, the authors saw that most CMV-associated TCR beta chains seemed HLA-restricted. A later analysis reported that several of the most significant clusters appeared to be linked to common viral pathogens, among them Epstein-Barr virus.

This receptor was taken from an older man in good health and CMV-seropositive. The rearrangement links TRBV10-3 to TRBJ2-2; tentatively, D is TRBD1 (5 bases). The sample was PBMCs. The CDR3: CAISEREAGTGELFF. CDR3 nucleotides: TGTGCCATCAGTGAAAGAGAGGCAGGGACCGGGGAGCTGTTTTTT.